This is a list of T cell receptor beta chains from one sample in a study of T-cell memory formation after mild COVID-19. MiXCR, run by TCRdb on the 5' RACE reads, gives a single entry per CDR3 protein. This repertoire shows hundreds of thousands of distinct CDR3 sequences, around 28% found once; its top ten account for about 13%. Sequencing was done on a sample of PBMCs or a T cell subset sorted from them (not recorded which). The receptors here all came from an adult woman who had mild COVID-19 (a few samples of this study predate the infection). Cell type and time point are not known. CDR3s include the opening cysteine and the closing phenylalanine or tryptophan. A D gene is named only where the DNA matches it firmly. The size entry is marked missing in some rows and otherwise reads once, few, many or a size class.

j_call | d_call | clone_size | v_call | cdr3_nt | cdr3_aa
TRBJ1-1 | - | - | TRBV20-1 | TGCAGTGCTAGAGAGGCGGGGGGAACGGCTTTCTTT | CSAREAGGTAFF
TRBJ2-5 | - | - | TRBV18 | TGTGCCAGCTCACCGGGCCCCTTGGAGGAGACCCAGTACTTC | CASSPGPLEETQYF
TRBJ2-1 | - | few | TRBV5-1 | TGCGCCAGCAGCTTGTTTACGAACCCTTCTTACAATGAGCAGTTCTTC | CASSLFTNPSYNEQFF
TRBJ1-2 | - | few | TRBV12-3/TRBV12-4 | TGTGCCAGCAGTTTTGACTCCCTTGGGGGCTACACCTTC | CASSFDSLGGYTF
TRBJ2-5 | TRBD2 | few | TRBV7-2 | TGTGCCAGCAGGATGCTAGCGGGCCAAGAGACCCAGTACTTC | CASRMLAGQETQYF
TRBJ2-1 | TRBD2 | few | TRBV20-1 | TGCAGTGCTAGAACACTAGCGGCTCACAATGAGCAGTTCTTC | CSARTLAAHNEQFF
TRBJ2-5 | TRBD2 | few | TRBV7-9 | TGTGCCAGCAGCCTGGTTCCCCCTAGCGGGATAGGAGAGACCCAGTACTTC | CASSLVPPSGIGETQYF
TRBJ2-3 | - | - | TRBV14 | TGTGCCAGCAGCCCCCTGGTTAACTCCTACGGAGATACGCAGTATTTT | CASSPLVNSYGDTQYF
TRBJ2-7 | TRBD2 | - | TRBV5-1 | TGCGCCAGCAGCTTGGAACTAGCGAGGAGGTACGAGCAGTACTTC | CASSLELARRYEQYF
TRBJ1-6 | - | - | TRBV4-2 | TGTGCCAGCAGCCAAGACGGGGCGCCTAATTCACCCCTCCACTTT | CASSQDGAPNSPLHF
TRBJ2-1 | - | many | TRBV24-1 | TGTGCCACCAGTGATTGGCAGGGGACCCATGAGCAGTTCTTC | CATSDWQGTHEQFF
TRBJ2-1 | TRBD2 | - | TRBV20-1 | TGCAGTGCTCCAGCACCGGGACTAGCGGGAGACTACAATGAGCAGTTCTTC | CSAPAPGLAGDYNEQFF
TRBJ2-7 | - | - | TRBV3-1 | TGTGCCAGCAGCCTGCAGACAGGAAGAATAAACGAGCAGTACTTC | CASSLQTGRINEQYF
TRBJ2-1 | TRBD2 | few | TRBV19 | TGTGCCAGTAGTATGATGGCGGGACTAGCGGGAGATGAGCAGTTCTTC | CASSMMAGLAGDEQFF
TRBJ2-1 | TRBD2 | few | TRBV29-1 | TGCAGCGTTGGTGGACTAGCACCCAATGAGCAGTTCTTC | CSVGGLAPNEQFF
TRBJ2-1 | - | few | TRBV5-1 | TGCGCCAGCAGCTTGGCGGCTAGTATGGATGAGCAGTTCTTC | CASSLAASMDEQFF